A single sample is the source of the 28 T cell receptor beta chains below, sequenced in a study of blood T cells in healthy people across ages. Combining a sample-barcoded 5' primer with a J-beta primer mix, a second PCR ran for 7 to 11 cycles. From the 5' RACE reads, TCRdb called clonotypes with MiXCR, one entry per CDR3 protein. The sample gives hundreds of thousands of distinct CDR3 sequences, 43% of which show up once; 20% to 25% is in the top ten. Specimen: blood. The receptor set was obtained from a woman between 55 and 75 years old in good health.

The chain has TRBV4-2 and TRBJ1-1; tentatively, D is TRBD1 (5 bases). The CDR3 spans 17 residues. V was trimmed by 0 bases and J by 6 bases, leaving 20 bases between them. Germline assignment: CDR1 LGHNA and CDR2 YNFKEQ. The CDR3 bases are TGTGCCAGCAGCCAAGATAGAGGAGAGGGGACCAGCGCTGAAGCTTTCTTT. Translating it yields CASSQDRGEGTSAEAFF.

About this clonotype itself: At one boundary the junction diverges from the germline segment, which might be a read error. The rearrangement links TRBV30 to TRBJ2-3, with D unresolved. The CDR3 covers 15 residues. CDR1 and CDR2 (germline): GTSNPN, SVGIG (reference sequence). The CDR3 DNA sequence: TGTGCCTCGTCATACCCAGTGCATAGCACAGAGACGCAGTATTTT. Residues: CASSYPVHSTETQYF.

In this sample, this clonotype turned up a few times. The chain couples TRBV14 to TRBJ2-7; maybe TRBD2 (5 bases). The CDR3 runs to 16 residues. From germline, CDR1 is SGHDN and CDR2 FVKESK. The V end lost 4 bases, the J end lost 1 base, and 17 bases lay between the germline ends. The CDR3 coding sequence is TGTGCCAGCAGCCTCAAGGGAAGCGGAGTTTCCTACGAGCAGTACTTC. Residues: CASSLKGSGVSYEQYF.

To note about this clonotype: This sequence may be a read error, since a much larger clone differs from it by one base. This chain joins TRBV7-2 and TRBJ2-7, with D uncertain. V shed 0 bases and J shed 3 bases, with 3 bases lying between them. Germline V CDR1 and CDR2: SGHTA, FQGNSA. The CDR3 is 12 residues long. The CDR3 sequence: CASSLAYYEQYF. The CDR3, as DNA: TGTGCCAGCAGCTTAGCGTACTACGAGCAGTACTTC.

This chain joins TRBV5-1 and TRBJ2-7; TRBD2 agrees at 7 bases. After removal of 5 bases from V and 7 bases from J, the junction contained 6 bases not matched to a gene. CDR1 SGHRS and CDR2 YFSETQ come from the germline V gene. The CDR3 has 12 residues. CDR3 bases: TGCGCCAGCAGAGGGAGGGGCAATGAGCAGTACTTC. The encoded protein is CASRGRGNEQYF. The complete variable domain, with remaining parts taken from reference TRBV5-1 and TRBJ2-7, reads KAGVTQTPRYLIKTRGQQVTLSCSPISGHRSVSWYQQTPGQGLQFLFEYFSETQRNKGNFPGRFSGRQFSNSRSEMNVSTLELGDSALYLCASRGRGNEQYFGPGTRLTVT.

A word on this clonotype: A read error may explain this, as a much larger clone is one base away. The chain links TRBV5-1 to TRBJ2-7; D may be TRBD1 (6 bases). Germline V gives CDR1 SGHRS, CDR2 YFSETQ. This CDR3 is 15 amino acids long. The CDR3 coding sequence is TGCGCCAGCAGCTTGGCGGATCCAGGGGCCTACAAGCAGTACTTC. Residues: CASSLADPGAYKQYF.

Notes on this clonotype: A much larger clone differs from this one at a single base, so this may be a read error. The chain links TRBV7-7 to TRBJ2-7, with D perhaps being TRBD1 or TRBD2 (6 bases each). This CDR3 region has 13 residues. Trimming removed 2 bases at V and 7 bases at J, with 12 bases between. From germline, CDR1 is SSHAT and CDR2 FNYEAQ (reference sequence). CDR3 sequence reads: CASSLWGADEQYF. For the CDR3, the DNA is TGTGCCAGCAGCTTATGGGGGGCAGATGAGCAGTACTTC.

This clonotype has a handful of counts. CDR3 sequence: CAINRGSADTQYF. CDR3 sequence (DNA): TGTGCCATCAATCGTGGGAGCGCAGATACGCAGTATTTT. The V call is TRBV10-3, the J call TRBJ2-3; a weak D match, TRBD2 (5 bases). The ends were cut back, 7 bases at V and 4 bases at J, with 12 bases in the middle. The CDR3 contains 13 residues. Looked up from germline, CDR1 is ENHRY and CDR2 is SYGVKD.

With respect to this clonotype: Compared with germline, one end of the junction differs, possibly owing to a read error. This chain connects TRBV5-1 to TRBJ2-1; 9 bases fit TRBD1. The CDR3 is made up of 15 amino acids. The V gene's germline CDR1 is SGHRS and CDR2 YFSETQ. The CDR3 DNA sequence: TGCGCCAGCGGCTACGGGACAGGGACCTACAATGAGCAGTCCTTC. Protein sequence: CASGYGTGTYNEQSF.

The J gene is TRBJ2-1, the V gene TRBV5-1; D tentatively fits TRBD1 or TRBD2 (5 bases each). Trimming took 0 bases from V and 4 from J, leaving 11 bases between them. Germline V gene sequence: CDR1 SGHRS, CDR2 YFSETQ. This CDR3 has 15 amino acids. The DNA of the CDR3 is TGCGCCAGCAGCTTGGTAGGGACCGGTTACAATGAGCAGTTCTTC. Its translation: CASSLVGTGYNEQFF.

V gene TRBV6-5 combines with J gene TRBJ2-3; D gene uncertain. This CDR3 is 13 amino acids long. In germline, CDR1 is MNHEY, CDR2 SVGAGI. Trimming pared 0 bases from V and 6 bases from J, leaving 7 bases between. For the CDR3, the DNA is TGTGCCAGCAGTTACTCAGTGGCGGATACGCAGTATTTT. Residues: CASSYSVADTQYF.

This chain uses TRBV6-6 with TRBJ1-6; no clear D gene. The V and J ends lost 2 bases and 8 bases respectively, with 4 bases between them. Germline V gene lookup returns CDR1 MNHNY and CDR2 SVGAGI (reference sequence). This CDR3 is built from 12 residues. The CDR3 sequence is CASSYQDSPLHF. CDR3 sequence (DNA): TGTGCCAGCAGTTACCAGGATTCACCCCTCCACTTT.

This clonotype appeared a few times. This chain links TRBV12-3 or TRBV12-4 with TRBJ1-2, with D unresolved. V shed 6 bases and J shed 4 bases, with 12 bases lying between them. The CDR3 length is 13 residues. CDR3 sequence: CASSLGISYGYTF. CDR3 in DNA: TGTGCCAGCAGCCTCGGGATTTCCTATGGCTACACCTTC.

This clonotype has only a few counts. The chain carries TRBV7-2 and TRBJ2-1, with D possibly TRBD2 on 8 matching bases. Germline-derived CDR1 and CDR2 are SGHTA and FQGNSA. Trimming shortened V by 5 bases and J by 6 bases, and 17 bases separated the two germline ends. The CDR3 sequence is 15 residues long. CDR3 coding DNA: TGTGCCAGCAGCCCCGGGAGGGGGCGGGCCAATGAGCAGTTCTTC. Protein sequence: CASSPGRGRANEQFF. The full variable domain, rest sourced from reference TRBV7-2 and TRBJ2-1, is GAGVSQSPSNKVTEKGKDVELRCDPISGHTALYWYRQSLGQGLEFLIYFQGNSAPDKSGLPSDRFSAERTGGSVSTLTIQRTQQEDSAVYLCASSPGRGRANEQFFGPGTRLTVL.

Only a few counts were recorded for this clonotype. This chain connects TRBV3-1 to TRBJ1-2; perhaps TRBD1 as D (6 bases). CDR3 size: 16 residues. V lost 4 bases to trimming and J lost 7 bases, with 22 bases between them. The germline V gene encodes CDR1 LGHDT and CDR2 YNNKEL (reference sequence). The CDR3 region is CASSRTDIGQRSGYTF. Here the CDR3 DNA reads TGTGCCAGCAGCCGCACTGATATAGGACAGAGGAGTGGCTACACCTTC.

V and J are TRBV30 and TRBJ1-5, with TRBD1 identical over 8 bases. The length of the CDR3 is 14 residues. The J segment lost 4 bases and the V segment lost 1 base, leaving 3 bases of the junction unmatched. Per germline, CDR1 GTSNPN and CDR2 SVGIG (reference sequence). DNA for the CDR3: TGTGCCTGGAGTGGCCAGGGGGCAAATCAGCCCCAGCATTTT. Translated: CAWSGQGANQPQHF.

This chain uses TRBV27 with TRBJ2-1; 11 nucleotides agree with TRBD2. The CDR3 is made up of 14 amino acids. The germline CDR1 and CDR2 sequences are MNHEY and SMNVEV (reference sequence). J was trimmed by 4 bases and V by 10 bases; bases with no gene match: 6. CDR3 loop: CANPTSGTYNEQFF. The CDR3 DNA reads TGTGCCAACCCGACTAGCGGGACTTACAATGAGCAGTTCTTC.

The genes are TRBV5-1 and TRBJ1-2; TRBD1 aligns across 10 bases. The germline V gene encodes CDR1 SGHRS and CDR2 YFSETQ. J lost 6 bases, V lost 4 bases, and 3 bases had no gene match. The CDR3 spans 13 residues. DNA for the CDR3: TGCGCCAGCAGCACAGGACAGGGGGATGGCTACACCTTC. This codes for CASSTGQGDGYTF.

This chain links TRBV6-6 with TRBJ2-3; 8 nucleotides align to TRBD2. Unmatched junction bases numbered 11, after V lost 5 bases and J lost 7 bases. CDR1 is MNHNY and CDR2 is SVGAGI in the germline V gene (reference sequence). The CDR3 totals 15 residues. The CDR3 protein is CASSPQAGDLNTQYF. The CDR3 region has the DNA TGTGCCAGCAGTCCACAAGCGGGGGACCTGAATACGCAGTATTTT.

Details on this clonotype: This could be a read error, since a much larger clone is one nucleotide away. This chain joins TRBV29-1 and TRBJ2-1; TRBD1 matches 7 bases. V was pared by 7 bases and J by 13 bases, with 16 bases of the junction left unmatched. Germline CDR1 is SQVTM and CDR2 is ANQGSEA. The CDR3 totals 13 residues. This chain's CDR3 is CSALTGRSETQFF. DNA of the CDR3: TGCAGCGCCCTGACAGGGCGGTCGGAGACCCAGTTCTTC.

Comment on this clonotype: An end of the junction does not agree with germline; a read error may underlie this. CDR3 bases: TGTGCCAGCAGCTTAGGAATCGGGAGAGGAAACATCCAGTACTTC. This translates into CASSLGIGRGNIQYF. The chain joins TRBV11-3 to TRBJ2-4, with D possibly being TRBD2 (6 bases). The CDR3 extends over 15 amino acids. In germline, CDR1 is SGHNT, CDR2 YENEEA.

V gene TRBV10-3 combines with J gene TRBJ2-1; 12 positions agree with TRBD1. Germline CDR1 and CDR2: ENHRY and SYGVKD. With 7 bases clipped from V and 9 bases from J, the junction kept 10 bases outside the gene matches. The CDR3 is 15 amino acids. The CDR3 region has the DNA TGTGCCATCAAGTCGGGACAGGGGGCAATGGGTGAGCAGTTCTTC. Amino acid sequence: CAIKSGQGAMGEQFF.

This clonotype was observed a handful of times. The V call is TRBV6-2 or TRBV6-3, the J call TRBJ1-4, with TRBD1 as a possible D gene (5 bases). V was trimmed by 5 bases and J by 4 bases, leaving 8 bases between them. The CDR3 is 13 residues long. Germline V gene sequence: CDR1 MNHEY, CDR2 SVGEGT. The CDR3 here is CASSAQVNEKLFF. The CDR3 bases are TGTGCCAGCAGTGCACAGGTTAATGAAAAACTGTTTTTT.

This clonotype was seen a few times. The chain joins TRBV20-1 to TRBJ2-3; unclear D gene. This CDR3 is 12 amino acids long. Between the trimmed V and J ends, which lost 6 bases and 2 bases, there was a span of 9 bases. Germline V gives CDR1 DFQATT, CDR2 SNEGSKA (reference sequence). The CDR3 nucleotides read TGCAGTGCCCGGTCCCCCACAGATACGCAGTATTTT. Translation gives CSARSPTDTQYF.

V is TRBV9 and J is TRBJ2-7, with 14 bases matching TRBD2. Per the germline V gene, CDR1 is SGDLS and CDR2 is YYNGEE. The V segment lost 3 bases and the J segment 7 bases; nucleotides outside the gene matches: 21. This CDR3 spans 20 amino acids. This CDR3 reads CASSASAGTSGGRSYNEQYF. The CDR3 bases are TGTGCCAGCAGCGCGAGCGCCGGGACTAGCGGGGGCCGCTCCTACAATGAGCAGTACTTC. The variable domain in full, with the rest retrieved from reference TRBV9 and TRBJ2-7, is DSGVTQTPKHLITATGQRVTLRCSPRSGDLSVYWYQQSLDQGLQFLIQYYNGEERAKGNILERFSAQQFPDLHSELNLSSLELGDSALYFCASSASAGTSGGRSYNEQYFGPGTRLTVT.

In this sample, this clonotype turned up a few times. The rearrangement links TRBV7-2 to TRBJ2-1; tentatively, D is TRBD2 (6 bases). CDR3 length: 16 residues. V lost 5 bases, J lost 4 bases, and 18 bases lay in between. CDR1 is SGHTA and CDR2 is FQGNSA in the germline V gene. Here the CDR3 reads CASSPRAREVYNEQFF. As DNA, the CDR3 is TGTGCCAGCAGCCCCAGGGCCAGGGAGGTTTACAATGAGCAGTTCTTC.

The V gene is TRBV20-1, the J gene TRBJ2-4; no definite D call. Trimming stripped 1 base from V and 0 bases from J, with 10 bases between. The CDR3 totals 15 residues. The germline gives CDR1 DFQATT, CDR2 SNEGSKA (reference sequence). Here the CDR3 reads CSARVRRLAKNIQYF. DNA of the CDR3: TGCAGTGCTAGAGTAAGGCGACTAGCCAAAAACATTCAGTACTTC.

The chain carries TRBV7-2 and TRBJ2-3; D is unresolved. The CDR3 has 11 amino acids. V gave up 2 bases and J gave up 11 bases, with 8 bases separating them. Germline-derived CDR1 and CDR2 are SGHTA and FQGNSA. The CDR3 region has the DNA TGTGCCAGCAGCTTAAATTCGGAGCAGTATTTT. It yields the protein CASSLNSEQYF.